This T cell receptor (beta chain) was sequenced during a study of shared clonotypes between healthy human individuals. Profiled with immunoSEQ multiplex PCR; TCRdb holds only in-frame clones, not every one. The sample holds 1 million to 1.2 million clones, approximately 77% seen once. This clonotype was sampled from a man aged 18 to 29 in good health. Some clones in this sample may be carry-over from other donors' samples. Sample: memory CD4+ T cells from PBMCs. Subset given: CD45RA-negative fraction.

This CDR3 reads CASRKPRGGGNNEQFF. The CDR3 DNA sequence: TGTGCCAGCCGAAAACCCCGCGGGGGTGGAAACAATGAGCAGTTCTTC. V gene TRBV5-6 combines with J gene TRBJ2-1, with 7 positions matching TRBD2. The CDR3 spans 16 residues. V shed 7 bases, J shed 5 bases, and the junction held 15 bases outside the gene matches. Germline values: CDR1 SGHDT, CDR2 YYEEEE.